This passage covers 7 T cell receptor beta chains from one sample sequenced in a study of T cell repertoires in ileal Crohn's disease (dated by TCRdb to between 2017 and 2020). According to the study, the label for this sample's time point signals: neoterminal ileum biopsy at postoperative endoscopy, about 6 months after surgery. Libraries were constructed by the immunoSEQ multiplex PCR assay. TCRdb took over this immuneACCESS table, retaining in-frame rearrangements with V and J assigned. Such tables are incomplete; in checked studies, under half of the missing clones stem from an unresolved V gene, and the remainder is unexplained. This sample is represented by about 9,400 clones; about 80% of them were singletons. The ten largest clonotypes hold less than 20% of the sample. Sequenced: ileal tissue. These receptors were obtained from an adult with Crohn's disease.

The chain is built from TRBV29-1 and TRBJ2-1; D possibly corresponds to TRBD2 (6 bases). V gave up 2 bases and J gave up 8 bases, with 19 bases separating them. The CDR3 runs to 15 residues. CDR1 SQVTM and CDR2 ANQGSEA come from the germline V gene. Here the CDR3 DNA reads TGCAGCGTTGAATCGGAGGGGAAGGGCTCGGATGAGCAGTTCTTC. Its protein is CSVESEGKGSDEQFF.

This chain connects TRBV19 to TRBJ1-1, with 9 bases identical to TRBD1. Germline V gives CDR1 LNHDA, CDR2 SQIVND (reference sequence). The J segment lost 3 bases and the V segment lost 5 bases, leaving 1 base of the junction unmatched. The CDR3 totals 13 residues. CDR3 DNA: TGTGCCAGTAGTGGGACAGGGTACACTGAAGCTTTCTTT. This codes for CASSGTGYTEAFF.

The chain uses TRBV29-1 and TRBJ2-1, with D unresolved. The germline V gene has CDR1 SQVTM and CDR2 ANQGSEA. The V end was cut by 7 bases, the J end by 4 bases, with 8 bases between. This CDR3 is built from 11 residues. The CDR3 DNA sequence: TGCAGCGCCAACCTATACAATGAGCAGTTCTTC. Its translation is CSANLYNEQFF.

The V and J genes are TRBV7-9 and TRBJ2-7, with TRBD1 matching over 8 bases. Germline assignment: CDR1 SEHNR and CDR2 FQNEAQ (reference sequence). V lost 5 bases, J lost 5 bases, and 5 bases stayed unmatched. This CDR3 comprises 13 residues. The CDR3 reads CASSQDRVHEQYF. As DNA, the CDR3 is TGTGCCAGCAGCCAGGACAGGGTTCACGAGCAGTACTTC.

J is TRBJ2-7 and V is TRBV6-1, with a tentative D call TRBD2 (7 bases). CDR1 MNHNS and CDR2 SASEGT come from the germline V gene. The ends were cut back, 6 bases at V and 0 bases at J, with 15 bases in the middle. There are 15 residues in the CDR3. This chain's CDR3 is CASRYAGASSYEQYF. The CDR3 nucleotides are TGTGCCAGCAGATACGCGGGGGCAAGCTCCTACGAGCAGTACTTC.

The V call is TRBV28, the J call TRBJ1-1; D is uncertain. Trimming left V 1 base short and J 3 bases short, with 6 bases between. CDR3 length: 13 residues. Germline-derived CDR1 and CDR2 are MDHEN and SYDVKM. CDR3 nucleotide sequence: TGTGCCAGCAGTTTATCAGAATACACTGAAGCTTTCTTT. This encodes CASSLSEYTEAFF.

This sequence joins TRBV6-6 and TRBJ1-6, with 8 bases matching TRBD1. The CDR3 has 13 amino acids. Per the germline V gene, CDR1 is MNHNY and CDR2 is SVGAGI (reference sequence). J lost 6 bases, V lost 6 bases, and 1 base had no gene match. CDR3 nucleotides: TGTGCCAGCAGACAGGGGGGTAATTCACCCCTCCACTTT. This encodes CASRQGGNSPLHF.